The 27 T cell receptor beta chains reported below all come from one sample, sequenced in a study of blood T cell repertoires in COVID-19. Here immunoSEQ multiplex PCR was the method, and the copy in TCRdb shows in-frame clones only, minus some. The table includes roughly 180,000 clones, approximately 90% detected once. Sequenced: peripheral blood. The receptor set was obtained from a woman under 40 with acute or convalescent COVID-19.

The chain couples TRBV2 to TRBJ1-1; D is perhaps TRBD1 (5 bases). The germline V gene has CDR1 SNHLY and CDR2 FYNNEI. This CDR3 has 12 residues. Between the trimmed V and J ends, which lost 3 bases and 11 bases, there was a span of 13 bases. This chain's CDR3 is CASSDRSGRAFF. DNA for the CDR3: TGTGCCAGCAGTGACCGGTCAGGGCGGGCTTTCTTT. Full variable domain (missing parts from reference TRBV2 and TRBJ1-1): EPEVTQTPSHQVTQMGQEVILRCVPISNHLYFYWYRQILGQKVEFLVSFYNNEISEKSEIFDDQFSVERPDGSNFTLKIRSTKLEDSAMYFCASSDRSGRAFFGQGTRLTVV.

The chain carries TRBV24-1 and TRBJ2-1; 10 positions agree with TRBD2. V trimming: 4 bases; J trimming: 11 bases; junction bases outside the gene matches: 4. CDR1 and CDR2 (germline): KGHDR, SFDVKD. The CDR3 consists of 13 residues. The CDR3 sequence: CATSELGLAQQFF. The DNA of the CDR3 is TGTGCCACCAGTGAGCTGGGACTAGCGCAGCAGTTCTTC.

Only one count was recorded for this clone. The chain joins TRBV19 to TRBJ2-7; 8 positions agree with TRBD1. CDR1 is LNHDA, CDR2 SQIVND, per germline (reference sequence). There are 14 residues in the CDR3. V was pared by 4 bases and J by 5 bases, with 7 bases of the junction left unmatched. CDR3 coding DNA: TGTGCCAGTAGTAGGACAGGGAGACGCGACGAGCAGTACTTC. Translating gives CASSRTGRRDEQYF.

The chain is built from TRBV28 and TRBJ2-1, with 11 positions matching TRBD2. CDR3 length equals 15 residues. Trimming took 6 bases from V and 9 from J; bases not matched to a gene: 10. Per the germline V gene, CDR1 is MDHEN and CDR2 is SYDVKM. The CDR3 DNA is TGTGCCAGCAGCGGGGGAACTAGCGGGAGTGGTGAGCAGTTCTTC. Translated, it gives CASSGGTSGSGEQFF.

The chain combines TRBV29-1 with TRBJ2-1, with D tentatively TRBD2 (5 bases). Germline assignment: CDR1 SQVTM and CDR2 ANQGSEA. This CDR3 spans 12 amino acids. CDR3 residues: CRSLEGGNEQFF. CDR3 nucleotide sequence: TGCAGATCACTAGAGGGTGGCAATGAGCAGTTCTTC.

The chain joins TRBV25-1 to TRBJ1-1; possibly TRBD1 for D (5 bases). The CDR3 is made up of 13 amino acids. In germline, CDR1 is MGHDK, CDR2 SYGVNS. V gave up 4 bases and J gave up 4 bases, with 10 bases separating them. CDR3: CASSGVGATEAFF. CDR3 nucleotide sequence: TGTGCCAGCAGTGGAGTTGGGGCCACTGAAGCTTTCTTT.

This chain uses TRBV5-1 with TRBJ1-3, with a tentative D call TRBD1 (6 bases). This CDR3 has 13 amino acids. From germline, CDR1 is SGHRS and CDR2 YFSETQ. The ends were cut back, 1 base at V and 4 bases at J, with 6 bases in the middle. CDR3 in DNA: TGCGCCAGCAGCTTGACAGGGGGAAACACCATATATTTT. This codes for CASSLTGGNTIYF.

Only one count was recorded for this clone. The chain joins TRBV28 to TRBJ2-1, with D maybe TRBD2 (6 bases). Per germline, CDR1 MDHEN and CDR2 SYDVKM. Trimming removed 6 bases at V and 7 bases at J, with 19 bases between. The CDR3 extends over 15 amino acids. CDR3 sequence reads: CASSTPSGPSNEQFF. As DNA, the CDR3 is TGTGCCAGCAGCACCCCCAGCGGGCCATCGAATGAGCAGTTCTTC.

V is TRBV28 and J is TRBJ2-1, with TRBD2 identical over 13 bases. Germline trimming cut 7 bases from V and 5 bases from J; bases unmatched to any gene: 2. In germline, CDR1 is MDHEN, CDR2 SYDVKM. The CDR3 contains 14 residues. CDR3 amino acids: CASKGLAGNNEQFF. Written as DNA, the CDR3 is TGTGCCAGCAAGGGACTAGCGGGAAACAATGAGCAGTTCTTC.

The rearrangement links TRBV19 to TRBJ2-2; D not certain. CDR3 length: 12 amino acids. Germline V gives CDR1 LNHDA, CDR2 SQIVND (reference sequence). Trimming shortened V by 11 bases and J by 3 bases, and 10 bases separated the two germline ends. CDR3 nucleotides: TGTGCCGTCGGAGCCTACACCGGGGAGCTGTTTTTT. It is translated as CAVGAYTGELFF.

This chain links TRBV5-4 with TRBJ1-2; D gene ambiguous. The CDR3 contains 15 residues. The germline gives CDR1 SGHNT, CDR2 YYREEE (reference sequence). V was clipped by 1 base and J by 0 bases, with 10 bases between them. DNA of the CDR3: TGTGCCAGCAGCTTGTATGCACTTACTAACTATGGCTACACCTTC. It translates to CASSLYALTNYGYTF.

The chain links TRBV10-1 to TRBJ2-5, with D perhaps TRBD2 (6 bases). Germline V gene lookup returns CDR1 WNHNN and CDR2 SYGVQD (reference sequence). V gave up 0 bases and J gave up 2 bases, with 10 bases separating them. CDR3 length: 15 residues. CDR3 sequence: CASSESSGPQETQYF. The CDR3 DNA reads TGCGCCAGCAGTGAGTCGAGCGGGCCACAAGAGACCCAGTACTTC.

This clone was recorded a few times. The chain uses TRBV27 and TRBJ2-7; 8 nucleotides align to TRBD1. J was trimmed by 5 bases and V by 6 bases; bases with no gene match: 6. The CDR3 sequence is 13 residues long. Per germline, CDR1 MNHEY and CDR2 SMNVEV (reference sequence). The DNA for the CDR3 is TGTGCCAGCAGACGACAGGGGATCGACGAGCAGTACTTC. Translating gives CASRRQGIDEQYF.

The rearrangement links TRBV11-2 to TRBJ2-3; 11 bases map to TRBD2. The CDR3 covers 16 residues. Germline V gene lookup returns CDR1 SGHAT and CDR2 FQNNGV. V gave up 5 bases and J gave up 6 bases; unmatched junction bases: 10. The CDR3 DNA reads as TGTGCCAGCAGCCCACGGACTAGCGGGTTCCCTGATACGCAGTATTTT. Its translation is CASSPRTSGFPDTQYF.

The DNA of the CDR3 is TGTGCCAGCAGTCATACCCTAGCGTCCTACGAGCAGTACTTC. Its protein product is CASSHTLASYEQYF. This chain connects TRBV6-5 to TRBJ2-7; the D gene is possibly TRBD2 (6 bases). Per germline, CDR1 MNHEY and CDR2 SVGAGI. The CDR3 extends over 14 amino acids. The V gene lost 5 bases and the J gene lost 1 base, with 12 bases spanning the gap.

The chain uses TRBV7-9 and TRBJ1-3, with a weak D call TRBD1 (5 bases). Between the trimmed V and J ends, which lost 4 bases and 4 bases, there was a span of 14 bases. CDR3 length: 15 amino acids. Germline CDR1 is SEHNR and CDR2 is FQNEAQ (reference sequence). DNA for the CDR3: TGTGCCAGCAGCTCGGGGGGGTTTTCGGGAAACACCATATATTTT. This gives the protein CASSSGGFSGNTIYF.

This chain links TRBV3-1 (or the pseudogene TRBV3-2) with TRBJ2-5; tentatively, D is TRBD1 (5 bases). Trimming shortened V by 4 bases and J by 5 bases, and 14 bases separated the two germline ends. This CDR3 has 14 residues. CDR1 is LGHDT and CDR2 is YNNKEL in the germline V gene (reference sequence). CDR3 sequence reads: CASSPRSGRETQYF. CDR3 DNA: TGTGCCAGCAGCCCGAGGTCAGGGCGGGAGACCCAGTACTTC.

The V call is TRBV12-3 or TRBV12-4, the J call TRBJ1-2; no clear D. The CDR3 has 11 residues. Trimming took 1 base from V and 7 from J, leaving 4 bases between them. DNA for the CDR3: TGTGCCAGCAGTTTAGGCGCTGGCTACACCTTC. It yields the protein CASSLGAGYTF.

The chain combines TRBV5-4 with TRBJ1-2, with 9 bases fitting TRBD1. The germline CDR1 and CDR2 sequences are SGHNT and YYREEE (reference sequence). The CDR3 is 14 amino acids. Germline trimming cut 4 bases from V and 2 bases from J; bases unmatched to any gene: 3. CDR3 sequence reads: CASSPGTGNYGYTF. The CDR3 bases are TGTGCCAGCAGCCCCGGGACAGGGAACTATGGCTACACCTTC.

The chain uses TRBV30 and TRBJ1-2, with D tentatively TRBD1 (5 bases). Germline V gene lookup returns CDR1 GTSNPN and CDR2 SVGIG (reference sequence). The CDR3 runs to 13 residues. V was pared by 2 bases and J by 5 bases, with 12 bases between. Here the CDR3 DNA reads TGTGCCTGGAGTCAGGAGGGACCGTATGGCTACACCTTC. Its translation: CAWSQEGPYGYTF.

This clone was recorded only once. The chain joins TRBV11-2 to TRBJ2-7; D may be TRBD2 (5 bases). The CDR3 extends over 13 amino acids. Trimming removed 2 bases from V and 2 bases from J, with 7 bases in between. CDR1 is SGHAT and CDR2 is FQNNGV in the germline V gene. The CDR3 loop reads CASSLMGAYEQYF. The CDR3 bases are TGTGCCAGCAGCTTAATGGGAGCCTACGAGCAGTACTTC.

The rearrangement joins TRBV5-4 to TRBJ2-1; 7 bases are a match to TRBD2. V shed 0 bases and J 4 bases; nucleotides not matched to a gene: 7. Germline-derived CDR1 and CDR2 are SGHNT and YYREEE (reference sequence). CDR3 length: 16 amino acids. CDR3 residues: CASSLASASGYNEQFF. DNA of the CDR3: TGTGCCAGCAGCTTGGCCTCGGCTAGCGGTTACAATGAGCAGTTCTTC.

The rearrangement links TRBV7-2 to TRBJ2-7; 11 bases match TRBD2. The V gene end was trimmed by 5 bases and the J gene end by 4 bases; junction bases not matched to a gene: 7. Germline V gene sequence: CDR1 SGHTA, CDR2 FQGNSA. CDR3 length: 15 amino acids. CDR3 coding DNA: TGTGCCAGCAGCATCGCCGGGACTAGCGGTTACGAGCAGTACTTC. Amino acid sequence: CASSIAGTSGYEQYF.

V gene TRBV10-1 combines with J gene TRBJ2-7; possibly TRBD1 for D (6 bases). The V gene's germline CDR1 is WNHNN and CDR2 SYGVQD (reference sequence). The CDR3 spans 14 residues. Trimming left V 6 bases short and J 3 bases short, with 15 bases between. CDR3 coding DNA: TGCGCCAGCAGGGGGGACAACTCCCACTACGAGCAGTACTTC. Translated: CASRGDNSHYEQYF.

In DNA form, the CDR3 reads TGTGCCACCAGTGATTCCATGGAGGGGAACACCATATATTTT. Translating it yields CATSDSMEGNTIYF. The gene calls are TRBV24-1 and TRBJ1-3, with D maybe TRBD1 (5 bases). This CDR3 is built from 14 residues. V gave up 2 bases and J gave up 7 bases, with 11 bases separating them. Germline CDR1 and CDR2: KGHDR and SFDVKD.

The CDR3 DNA follows: TGTGCCAGCAGTAACCTAGGACTAGCGGGGTACCAAGAGACCCAGTACTTC. Translating gives CASSNLGLAGYQETQYF. This chain connects TRBV28 to TRBJ2-5, with 12 nucleotides matching TRBD2. Trimming took 5 bases from V and 0 from J; bases not matched to a gene: 7. The CDR3 is 17 residues long. Per germline, CDR1 MDHEN and CDR2 SYDVKM. Complete variable domain (other parts from reference TRBV28 and TRBJ2-5): DVKVTQSSRYLVKRTGEKVFLECVQDMDHENMFWYRQDPGLGLRLIYFSYDVKMKEKGDIPEGYSVSREKKERFSLILESASTNQTSMYLCASSNLGLAGYQETQYFGPGTRLLVL.

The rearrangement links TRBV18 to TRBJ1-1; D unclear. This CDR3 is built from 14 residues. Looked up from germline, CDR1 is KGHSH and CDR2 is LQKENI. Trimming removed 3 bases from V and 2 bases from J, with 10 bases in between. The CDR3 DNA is TGTGCCAGCTCACCTTATACGGGAAACACTGAAGCTTTCTTT. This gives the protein CASSPYTGNTEAFF.